This is a list of T cell receptor beta chains from one sample in a study of blood T cell repertoires in COVID-19. The repertoire was sequenced with immunoSEQ multiplex PCR; TCRdb's copy has only in-frame clones and lacks some. The table includes 300,000 to 350,000 clones, approximately 86% detected once. The sequenced material came from peripheral blood. The receptor source for this set is a man younger than 35 with active or convalescent COVID-19. CDR3s leave out the opening cysteine and the closing phenylalanine or tryptophan. Fields, in order: V gene, D gene, CDR3 protein. The D gene is left open where the match is weak.

TRBV4-2,.,ASSQAEQGSGNTIY
TRBV11-2,TRBD2,ASSLEWASGTQETQY
TRBV4-1,.,ASSQGPQGRADTQY
TRBV4-2,TRBD2,ASSRAGEGSGKQETQY
TRBV12-3/TRBV12-4,.,ASTARENTEAF
TRBV28,.,ASSFLGVSNEKLF
TRBV5-4,.,ASSSDRDLSPLH
TRBV19,.,ASTRGEFGYNEQF
TRBV7-2,.,ASSFVADSNQPQH
TRBV29-1,TRBD1,SVGGQTNIQY
TRBV28,.,ASSLQTVYNYGYT
TRBV7-9,.,ASSFLGSLGTQY
TRBV5-1,.,ASSLAGQSNQPQH
TRBV6-1,TRBD1,ASSEDPPGRQGRRPNSPLH
TRBV3-1/TRBV3-2,.,ASSQRGGANNEQF
TRBV28,TRBD1,ASSLSSGQGADGAF
TRBV28,.,ASSERKEGENGYT
TRBV28,TRBD2,ASSLLRESTDTQY
TRBV20-1,TRBD1,SASREDTGDEKLF
TRBV4-3,.,ASSHLGGEQY
TRBV4-3,.,ASSPETDLYEKLF
TRBV2,.,ASTPRYYTEAF
TRBV5-6,TRBD2,ASSRGTSGLEEQF
TRBV6-5,TRBD1,ASSYRRDRTNEQY
TRBV7-2,.,ASSLQGRPQPQH
TRBV19,.,ASSIGEGMWTQY
TRBV19,.,ASTKGGPSSYNEQF
TRBV13,TRBD2,ASSQLIRGGRANEQF
TRBV28,TRBD2,ASTTGGADTGELF
TRBV9,TRBD2,ASSEPGLAGRSTDTQY
TRBV28,TRBD1,ASSKPDRAHYGYT
TRBV6-5,TRBD1,ASRRQGEAYGYT
TRBV11-2,.,ASSLELAPQETQY